A single sample gave rise to the 15 T cell receptor beta chains below, sequenced in a study of shared clonotypes between healthy human individuals. This table comes from immunoSEQ multiplex PCR, and its TCRdb copy is limited to in-frame clones, with some not included. The table has 2,500,000 or so clones, around 92% seen once. The sequencing sample was made of naive CD4+ T cells from PBMCs. Subset indicated: CD45RA+ positively selected. These receptors were collected from a young man in good health. Some clones in this sample may be carry-over from other donors' samples.

The rearrangement links TRBV18 to TRBJ1-5, with 9 bases that match TRBD1. Germline V gene data show CDR1 as KGHSH and CDR2 as LQKENI. V trimming: 4 bases; J trimming: 0 bases; junction bases outside the gene matches: 1. The length of the CDR3 is 15 residues. CDR3 region: CASSRTGDSNQPQHF. The CDR3 DNA reads TGTGCCAGCTCACGGACAGGGGATAGCAATCAGCCCCAGCATTTT.

The chain employs TRBV5-5 and TRBJ1-2; 7 bases are shared with TRBD1. The germline CDR1 and CDR2 sequences are SGHKS and YYEKEE (reference sequence). The CDR3 covers 14 residues. J was trimmed by 3 bases and V by 4 bases; bases with no gene match: 6. The CDR3 coding sequence is TGTGCCAGCAGCCCACAGGGGTCTGACTATGGCTACACCTTC. Protein sequence: CASSPQGSDYGYTF.

This sequence joins TRBV11-2 and TRBJ2-1; D is ambiguous. From germline, CDR1 is SGHAT and CDR2 FQNNGV. CDR3 length: 13 residues. The ends were cut back, 3 bases at V and 7 bases at J, with 10 bases in the middle. The CDR3 DNA reads as TGTGCCAGCAGCTTTGGCCCGTGGAATGAGCAGTTCTTC. Its translation: CASSFGPWNEQFF.

The chain couples TRBV6-5 to TRBJ1-2, with D unresolved. Trimming cost V 5 bases and J 1 base, with 11 bases left between them. The length of the CDR3 is 14 residues. Germline lookup yields CDR1 MNHEY and CDR2 SVGAGI. The DNA of the CDR3 is TGTGCCAGCAGTCCCTTAGGAATTAACTATGGCTACACCTTC. This encodes CASSPLGINYGYTF.

The genes are TRBV7-8 and TRBJ1-1, with D possibly being TRBD1 (6 bases). The V gene's germline CDR1 is SGHVS and CDR2 FQNEAQ. Trimming took 5 bases from V and 5 from J, leaving 18 bases between them. The CDR3 consists of 15 residues. The CDR3 nucleotides are TGTGCCAGCAGCCTAGACGGGGGGCGCGGAACTGAAGCTTTCTTT. Amino acids: CASSLDGGRGTEAFF.

V and J are TRBV2 and TRBJ1-5, with TRBD1 matching over 7 bases. Germline-derived CDR1 and CDR2 are SNHLY and FYNNEI. After removal of 4 bases from V and 10 bases from J, the junction contained 7 bases not matched to a gene. This CDR3 is 13 amino acids long. CDR3 loop: CASSATGTSPQHF. CDR3 DNA sequence: TGTGCCAGCAGTGCGACAGGGACCTCACCCCAGCATTTT.

The chain combines TRBV11-3 with TRBJ2-3, with a tentative D call TRBD1 (6 bases). The CDR3 covers 14 residues. Trimming removed 7 bases from V and 4 bases from J, with 15 bases in between. Germline V gene data show CDR1 as SGHNT and CDR2 as YENEEA. In DNA, the CDR3 is TGTGCCAGCAAAACGATGGCAGGGGCAGATACGCAGTATTTT. It yields the protein CASKTMAGADTQYF.

In its sample, this clone was seen once. Here the CDR3 DNA reads TGCGCCAGCAGCCGACAGCAAGGGTCCACTGAAGCTTTCTTT. Encoded protein: CASSRQQGSTEAFF. The genes are TRBV4-1 and TRBJ1-1, with D possibly being TRBD1 (5 bases). Germline V gene data show CDR1 as MGHRA and CDR2 as YSYEKL. This CDR3 comprises 14 residues. V gave up 4 bases and J gave up 4 bases, with 13 bases separating them.

This rearrangement joins TRBV5-4 to TRBJ2-7; possibly TRBD2 for D (5 bases). This CDR3 has 12 amino acids. The germline CDR1 and CDR2 sequences are SGHNT and YYREEE (reference sequence). Trimming took off 5 bases at V and 6 bases at J, with 12 bases between the two ends. CDR3 in amino acids: CASRLGRGEQYF. The CDR3 DNA reads as TGTGCCAGCAGACTAGGACGGGGCGAGCAGTACTTC.

This clone was counted a single time. The chain employs TRBV7-9 and TRBJ2-5; D ambiguous. The CDR3 spans 16 residues. Germline V gene sequence: CDR1 SEHNR, CDR2 FQNEAQ (reference sequence). Trimming removed 2 bases from V and 5 bases from J, with 18 bases in between. The CDR3 here is CASSLRPIAALETQYF. CDR3 in DNA: TGTGCCAGCAGCTTACGACCAATCGCGGCTCTTGAGACCCAGTACTTC.

J is TRBJ1-4 and V is TRBV11-2; D gene uncertain. The germline V and J ends were trimmed by 3 bases and 8 bases, with 13 bases remaining between them. The CDR3 runs to 14 residues. Per germline, CDR1 SGHAT and CDR2 FQNNGV. The CDR3 nucleotides read TGTGCCAGCAGCTTGACATTCTCGCCCGAAAAACTGTTTTTT. Translating it yields CASSLTFSPEKLFF. The full variable domain, rest sourced from reference TRBV11-2 and TRBJ1-4, is EAGVAQSPRYKIIEKRQSVAFWCNPISGHATLYWYQQILGQGPKLLIQFQNNGVVDDSQLPKDRFSAERLKGVDSTLKIQPAKLEDSAVYLCASSLTFSPEKLFFGSGTQLSVL.

V gene TRBV4-1 combines with J gene TRBJ2-1; weak D call: TRBD1 (6 bases). The CDR3 has 16 amino acids. CDR1 MGHRA and CDR2 YSYEKL come from the germline V gene. Trimming shortened V by 0 bases and J by 8 bases, and 17 bases separated the two germline ends. CDR3 nucleotides: TGCGCCAGCAGCCAAGATCCCAGGGACAAGATCCATGAGCAGTTCTTC. It is translated as CASSQDPRDKIHEQFF.

The chain recombines TRBV7-9 with TRBJ2-7; the D call may be TRBD1 or TRBD2 (5 bases each). This CDR3 region has 14 residues. Germline V gene lookup returns CDR1 SEHNR and CDR2 FQNEAQ (reference sequence). Trimming stripped 6 bases from V and 2 bases from J, with 14 bases between. Here the CDR3 DNA reads TGTGCCAGCAGACGGTCCGGGACGACCTACGAGCAGTACTTC. Translating gives CASRRSGTTYEQYF.

The chain couples TRBV6-1 to TRBJ2-7, with D unresolved. Between the trimmed V and J ends, which lost 6 bases and 3 bases, there was a span of 15 bases. The CDR3 sequence is 14 residues long. Germline assignment: CDR1 MNHNS and CDR2 SASEGT. CDR3 DNA: TGTGCCAGCAGACTTAACAAGGCCCTCTACGAGCAGTACTTC. It is translated as CASRLNKALYEQYF.

V and J are TRBV9 and TRBJ1-2, with D possibly matching TRBD1 (5 bases). The germline V gene encodes CDR1 SGDLS and CDR2 YYNGEE. The V end lost 2 bases, the J end lost 4 bases, and 12 bases lay between the germline ends. This CDR3 has 14 residues. The CDR3 coding sequence is TGTGCCAGCAGCGTGATAGGGACCCCCTATGGCTACACCTTC. It encodes CASSVIGTPYGYTF.